This T cell receptor (beta chain) was captured in a study of T cells expressing NK-cell markers (TCRdb year 2020). About the investigation overall: Three sorted T-cell subsets (CD3+CD56+NKG2C+, CD3+CD56+NKG2C- and CD3+CD56-NKG2C+) from under 10 donors had their TCR beta-chain repertoires profiled. Among the eight sequenced donors, only one was HCMV-seronegative, while the other seven were HCMV-seropositive. The study sequenced eight donors, all healthy volunteers chosen at random: three men and five women. The libraries were sequenced on Illumina HiSeq 2000/2500, MiSeq or NextSeq, producing 2 x 150 bp reads. Here is what the overall study found, with its caveats: Those dominant clonotypes were again the most abundant among CD3+CD56-NKG2C+ cells in a handful of donors, at roughly 25-60.1%. Whether the expanded NKG2C-expressing T cell clones were specific for HCMV antigens was left unclear. In roughly six donors, the dominant CD3+CD56+NKG2C+ clonotypes were among the top 10 CD8+ clonotypes and accounted for about 1.0-7.5% of CD8+ T cells.

Details on this clonotype: There is no known antigen for this receptor.

Sequencer: Illumina HiSeq 2000. TCR beta cDNA libraries were prepared using 5'RACE template switching, which introduced a universal primer site and unique molecular identifiers. Priming for cDNA synthesis came from the TCR beta constant segment, and two successive PCR amplification steps followed. In the paper's pipeline: MIGEC was used to demultiplex reads and group the reads by UMI, and MiTCR was used to assemble and quantify clonotypes. To exclude erroneous sequences, any TCR cDNA sequence not supported by at least two reads was discarded. The tcR package was used for downstream repertoire analysis, and clonotypes were matched across fractions by CDR3 nucleotide sequence plus V segment. VDJmatch was used to annotate antigen specificity against VDJdb, with one amino acid substitution allowed in CDR3. TCRdb reprocessed the reads and provides one entry for every CDR3 protein sequence; no DNA is given. V and J calls and clone size were set by TCRdb, not the authors. The table kept for this sample lists about 540,000 distinct CDR3 sequences. Around 3.3% of the sample is in the top ten clones.

Looking up the germline V gene yields CDR1 SGHDT and CDR2 YYEEEE. The CDR3 covers 17 residues, taking in both the cysteine and the phenylalanine. No DNA has been recorded. A commercial ELISA kit detecting HCMV-specific IgG in serum was used to determine HCMV serostatus. Peripheral blood mononuclear cells were isolated from blood by Ficoll density gradient centrifugation. This clonotype was sampled from a young man in good health. Donor details come from another sample of the same person, matched by shared clones. The chain is encoded by TRBV5-6 joined to TRBJ2-6; the TRBD2 assignment by TCRdb is unverifiable without DNA. Sequenced material: blood T cells: a sorted CD56 or NKG2C T cell subset, CD4+ or CD8+ T cells, or bulk PBMC T cells (not recorded which). The CDR3 protein is CASSLYRGGAGANVLTF.